A single sample is the source of the 27 T cell receptor beta chains below, sequenced in a study of blood T cell repertoires in COVID-19. Using immunoSEQ multiplex PCR, the repertoire was profiled, and TCRdb retains in-frame clones only, with some absent. The data show about 380,000 clones, 85% seen once. The sample consisted of peripheral blood. All receptors come from a woman aged 18-29 years with acute or convalescent COVID-19.

The chain combines TRBV2 with TRBJ1-5; D call uncertain. This CDR3 is 14 amino acids long. Trimming shortened V by 6 bases and J by 0 bases, and 9 bases separated the two germline ends. Germline V gene lookup returns CDR1 SNHLY and CDR2 FYNNEI. CDR3 sequence reads: CASREEVSNQPQHF. The CDR3 DNA reads as TGTGCCAGCAGAGAGGAAGTTAGCAATCAGCCCCAGCATTTT.

This chain connects TRBV24-1 to TRBJ2-3; TRBD1 is a possible D gene (6 bases). The CDR3 has 16 residues. The germline gives CDR1 KGHDR, CDR2 SFDVKD. V was clipped by 5 bases and J by 2 bases, with 16 bases between them. The CDR3 reads CATSVGRGGNTDTQYF. Written as DNA, the CDR3 is TGTGCCACCAGTGTGGGCAGGGGTGGCAACACAGATACGCAGTATTTT.

The J gene is TRBJ1-6, the V gene TRBV30; tentative D call: TRBD1 (5 bases). CDR3 length: 16 residues. Germline V lookup: CDR1 GTSNPN, CDR2 SVGIG (reference sequence). The V end lost 0 bases, the J end lost 10 bases, and 19 bases lay between the germline ends. The CDR3 here is CAWSVNGAGTVSPLHF. CDR3 DNA: TGTGCCTGGAGTGTAAACGGTGCGGGGACGGTATCACCCCTCCACTTT.

The genes are TRBV30 and TRBJ1-1, with TRBD1 identical over 9 bases. Germline V gene lookup returns CDR1 GTSNPN and CDR2 SVGIG (reference sequence). With V trimmed by 4 bases and J by 2 bases, 8 bases remained unmatched. CDR3 length: 15 residues. In nucleotides, the CDR3 is TGTGCCTGGATCAGCGGGACAGGGTTAAACACTGAAGCTTTCTTT. Its protein product is CAWISGTGLNTEAFF.

The V gene is TRBV27, the J gene TRBJ2-5; TRBD2 aligns across 8 bases. The CDR3 is 13 residues long. V was clipped by 8 bases and J by 5 bases; unmatched bases: 7. Germline V lookup: CDR1 MNHEY, CDR2 SMNVEV (reference sequence). DNA of the CDR3: TGTGCCAGCGGGACGGGGGGGATGGAGACCCAGTACTTC. This translates into CASGTGGMETQYF.

This sequence joins TRBV9 and TRBJ2-7, with D possibly TRBD1 on 5 matching bases. Trimming shortened V by 2 bases and J by 3 bases, and 9 bases separated the two germline ends. Germline V CDR1 and CDR2: SGDLS, YYNGEE. The CDR3 totals 13 residues. CDR3 sequence (DNA): TGTGCCAGCAGCGTGGACACAGGCTACGAGCAGTACTTC. Translated, it gives CASSVDTGYEQYF.

This clone was observed a single time. The CDR3 DNA reads as TGTGCCAGCAGTTATGCGGGGGACACTGAAGCTTTCTTT. It encodes CASSYAGDTEAFF. The chain uses TRBV27 and TRBJ1-1, with D possibly TRBD1 on 5 matching bases. Germline CDR1 is MNHEY and CDR2 is SMNVEV (reference sequence). The CDR3 runs to 13 residues. V was shortened by 4 bases and J by 3 bases, with 9 bases between the two germline ends.

The V and J genes are TRBV4-1 and TRBJ1-1; 8 positions match TRBD1. The germline V gene encodes CDR1 MGHRA and CDR2 YSYEKL. J was trimmed by 5 bases and V by 4 bases; bases with no gene match: 9. The CDR3 spans 15 residues. The CDR3 bases are TGCGCCAGCAGCCTCGACAGGGGAGTGGGTACTGAAGCTTTCTTT. This encodes CASSLDRGVGTEAFF.

J is TRBJ1-1 and V is TRBV19, with D possibly matching TRBD1 (5 bases). CDR3 length: 14 residues. V was clipped by 6 bases and J by 3 bases, with 14 bases between them. Germline-derived CDR1 and CDR2 are LNHDA and SQIVND (reference sequence). The CDR3 region is CASSRPGGDTEAFF. CDR3 sequence (DNA): TGTGCCAGTAGCCGACCCGGGGGGGACACTGAAGCTTTCTTT.

The rearrangement links TRBV24-1 to TRBJ2-3; TRBD2 is a possible D gene (6 bases). Trimming took 1 base from V and 5 from J, leaving 9 bases between them. Germline assignment: CDR1 KGHDR and CDR2 SFDVKD. CDR3 length: 14 residues. DNA of the CDR3: TGTGCCACCAGTGATTTCAAGGGAGGAGATACGCAGTATTTT. Protein: CATSDFKGGDTQYF.

The rearrangement uses TRBV27 and TRBJ2-7, with TRBD1 identical over 7 bases. Looked up from germline, CDR1 is MNHEY and CDR2 is SMNVEV (reference sequence). CDR3 length: 14 residues. J lost 3 bases, V lost 2 bases, and 4 bases had no gene match. CDR3: CASSLGGQFYEQYF. CDR3 sequence (DNA): TGTGCCAGCAGTTTAGGGGGACAGTTCTACGAGCAGTACTTC.

The chain's CDR3 is CASRETGAKNSPLHF. The CDR3 coding sequence is TGCGCCAGCAGAGAAACAGGGGCGAAGAATTCACCCCTCCACTTT. The chain is built from TRBV4-1 and TRBJ1-6, with 7 bases aligning to TRBD1. This CDR3 is built from 15 residues. Germline-derived CDR1 and CDR2 are MGHRA and YSYEKL. Trimming cost V 6 bases and J 7 bases; bases outside gene matches: 9.

This sequence joins TRBV15 and TRBJ2-5, with TRBD2 matching 10 bases. CDR1 and CDR2 (germline): LNHNV, YYDKDF (reference sequence). The CDR3 is made up of 17 amino acids. V was clipped by 0 bases and J by 5 bases; unmatched bases: 9. CDR3 nucleotide sequence: TGTGCCACCAGCAGAGATTTACAGCGGGGGGGTTCGGAGACCCAGTACTTC. Its translation: CATSRDLQRGGSETQYF.

The chain has TRBV7-9 and TRBJ2-7, with 7 positions matching TRBD1. CDR1 is SEHNR and CDR2 is FQNEAQ in the germline V gene (reference sequence). Losses at the gene ends were 5 bases for V and 2 bases for J; bases not matched to a gene: 6. The CDR3 runs to 14 residues. CDR3 nucleotides: TGTGCCAGCAGCCCAGCAGGACAGGCCTACGAGCAGTACTTC. Its protein product is CASSPAGQAYEQYF.

V gene TRBV25-1 combines with J gene TRBJ2-1; 8 nucleotides match TRBD2. Germline CDR1 is MGHDK and CDR2 is SYGVNS. Unmatched junction bases numbered 10, after V lost 3 bases and J lost 9 bases. CDR3 length: 15 residues. CDR3 sequence reads: CASSDSGGLAGEQFF. For the CDR3, the DNA is TGTGCCAGCAGTGATAGCGGAGGACTAGCTGGTGAGCAGTTCTTC.

This rearrangement joins TRBV5-6 to TRBJ2-1; TRBD1 agrees at 7 bases. V lost 0 bases, J lost 3 bases, and 9 bases stayed unmatched. Per the germline V gene, CDR1 is SGHDT and CDR2 is YYEEEE. The CDR3 consists of 17 residues. CDR3 sequence: CASSLGTRGLGYNEQFF. The CDR3, as DNA: TGTGCCAGCAGCTTGGGGACAAGGGGGCTAGGCTACAATGAGCAGTTCTTC.

The chain joins TRBV5-1 to TRBJ1-3, with 7 bases fitting TRBD1. Per germline, CDR1 SGHRS and CDR2 YFSETQ. The trim removed 3 bases at V and 4 bases at J, leaving 19 bases unmatched. CDR3 length: 19 amino acids. The CDR3 DNA reads TGCGCCAGCAGCTCTATAGTTGGAGTGGTCAGGGGGTCGGGAAACACCATATATTTT. It encodes CASSSIVGVVRGSGNTIYF.

The V and J genes are TRBV7-6 and TRBJ1-2; 8 bases map to TRBD1. The CDR3 spans 20 residues. Trimming cost V 4 bases and J 6 bases; bases outside gene matches: 25. From germline, CDR1 is SGHVS and CDR2 FNYEAQ. CDR3 protein: CASSSRGVRTGQILNNGYTF. CDR3 sequence (DNA): TGTGCCAGCAGCTCCCGAGGTGTCAGGACAGGGCAAATCTTGAATAATGGCTACACCTTC.

This clone was observed a single time. The genes are TRBV5-6 and TRBJ1-3, with 7 bases matching TRBD1. This CDR3 is 15 amino acids long. J was trimmed by 6 bases and V by 4 bases; bases with no gene match: 10. Germline values: CDR1 SGHDT, CDR2 YYEEEE. CDR3 DNA sequence: TGTGCCAGCAGCCTGGGACAGTGGTTTGAAAACACCATATATTTT. Translated, it gives CASSLGQWFENTIYF.

The chain employs TRBV21-1 and TRBJ1-3. TRBV21-1 is reported as a pseudogene. The CDR3 is 15 amino acids. The CDR3 nucleotides are TGTGCCAGCAGCAAAAGACCACGGGGGTTGGACACCATATATTTT. Its protein is CASSKRPRGLDTIYF.

The rearrangement links TRBV6-5 to TRBJ2-1, with TRBD2 matching over 8 bases. The CDR3 has 15 residues. Germline V gene data show CDR1 as MNHEY and CDR2 as SVGAGI. Germline trimming cut 2 bases from V and 7 bases from J; bases unmatched to any gene: 7. The CDR3 coding sequence is TGTGCCAGCAGTTACGGCGTAGCGGGACGTAATGAGCAGTTCTTC. Amino acids: CASSYGVAGRNEQFF.

The chain employs TRBV3-1 (or the pseudogene TRBV3-2) and TRBJ2-3; the D gene is possibly TRBD2 (6 bases). Germline lookup yields CDR1 LGHDT and CDR2 YNNKEL (reference sequence). This CDR3 is built from 16 residues. Trimming left V 3 bases short and J 0 bases short, with 13 bases between. Here the CDR3 DNA reads TGTGCCAGCAGCCACGTGTTAGCGGAAAGCACAGATACGCAGTATTTT. Its protein is CASSHVLAESTDTQYF.

The J gene is TRBJ2-7, the V gene TRBV6-6; 12 bases match TRBD1. Germline loops: CDR1 MNHNY, CDR2 SVGAGI (reference sequence). This CDR3 contains 15 residues. J gave up 5 bases and V 5 bases, and 7 bases lay outside the gene matches. CDR3 region: CASSPGTGGWNEQYF. The CDR3 nucleotides are TGTGCCAGCAGTCCCGGGACAGGGGGCTGGAACGAGCAGTACTTC.

The chain carries TRBV25-1 and TRBJ2-7; D may be TRBD2 (6 bases). Germline V gene data show CDR1 as MGHDK and CDR2 as SYGVNS. The CDR3 sequence is 14 residues long. V was clipped by 2 bases and J by 3 bases, with 11 bases between them. In DNA, the CDR3 is TGTGCCAGCAGTGAAGGAGGGCAGTACTACGAGCAGTACTTC. It is translated as CASSEGGQYYEQYF.

The chain couples TRBV5-6 to TRBJ2-2; D gene uncertain. Germline V gives CDR1 SGHDT, CDR2 YYEEEE. The CDR3 contains 15 residues. The V and J ends lost 3 bases and 2 bases respectively, with 11 bases between them. CDR3 residues: CASSSLRVNTGELFF. Here the CDR3 DNA reads TGTGCCAGCAGCTCTTTACGGGTCAACACCGGGGAGCTGTTTTTT. Based on the CDR3 plus reference TRBV5-6 and TRBJ2-2, the full variable domain is DAGVTQSPTHLIKTRGQQVTLRCSPKSGHDTVSWYQQALGQGPQFIFQYYEEEERQRGNFPDRFSGHQFPNYSSELNVNALLLGDSALYLCASSSLRVNTGELFFGEGSRLTVL.

The DNA for the CDR3 is TGTGCCATCAGTGATCCCGGGACAACCTCCTACGAGCAGTACTTC. Protein product: CAISDPGTTSYEQYF. V and J are TRBV10-3 and TRBJ2-7, with a possible D match to TRBD1 (6 bases). The CDR3 contains 15 residues. Germline V gives CDR1 ENHRY, CDR2 SYGVKD. The V end was cut by 3 bases, the J end by 0 bases, with 12 bases between.

The chain employs TRBV10-1 and TRBJ2-6; possible D gene TRBD2, 6 bases. The V and J ends lost 5 bases and 4 bases respectively, with 27 bases between them. The germline V gene encodes CDR1 WNHNN and CDR2 SYGVQD (reference sequence). The CDR3 covers 20 residues. In DNA form, the CDR3 reads TGCGCCAGCAGTCCCCGTTTGGTAAGGGAGGTAAAAGGCGGGGCCAACGTCCTGACTTTC. Protein: CASSPRLVREVKGGANVLTF.